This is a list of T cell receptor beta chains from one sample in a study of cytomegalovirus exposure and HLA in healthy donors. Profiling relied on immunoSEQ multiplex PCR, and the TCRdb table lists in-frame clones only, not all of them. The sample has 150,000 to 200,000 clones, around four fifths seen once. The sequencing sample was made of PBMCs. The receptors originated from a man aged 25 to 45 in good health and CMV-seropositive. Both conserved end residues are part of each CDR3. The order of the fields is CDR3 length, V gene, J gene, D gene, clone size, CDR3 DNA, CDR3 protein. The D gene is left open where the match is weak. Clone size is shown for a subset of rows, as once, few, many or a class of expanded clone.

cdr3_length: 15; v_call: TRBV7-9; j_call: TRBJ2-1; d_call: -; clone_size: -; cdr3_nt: TGTGCCAGCAGCATTGCTCTAGGGGGGGCCGATGAGCAGTTCTTC; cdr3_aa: CASSIALGGADEQFF
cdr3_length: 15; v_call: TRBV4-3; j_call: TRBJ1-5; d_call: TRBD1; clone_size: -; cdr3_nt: TGCGCCAGCAGCCAAAGGACAGGGTCCGGCCAGCCCCAGCATTTT; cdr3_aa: CASSQRTGSGQPQHF
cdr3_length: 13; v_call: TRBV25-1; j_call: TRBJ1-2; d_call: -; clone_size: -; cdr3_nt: TGTGCCAGCAGTGCCTCCGTGAACTATGGCTACACCTTC; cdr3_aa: CASSASVNYGYTF
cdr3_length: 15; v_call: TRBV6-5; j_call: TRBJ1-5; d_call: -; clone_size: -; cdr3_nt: TGTGCCAGCAGTTACTCTTTGACACCGAATCAGCCCCAGCATTTT; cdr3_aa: CASSYSLTPNQPQHF
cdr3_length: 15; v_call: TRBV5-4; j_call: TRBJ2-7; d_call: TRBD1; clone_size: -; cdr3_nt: TGTGCCAGCACCGACTGGACAGGGGCCGCCTACGAGCAGTACTTC; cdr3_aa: CASTDWTGAAYEQYF
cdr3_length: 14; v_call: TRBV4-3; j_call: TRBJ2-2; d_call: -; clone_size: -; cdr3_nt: TGCGCCAGCAGCCAAGTTGCCCCGGGCGGGGAGCTGTTTTTT; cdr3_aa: CASSQVAPGGELFF
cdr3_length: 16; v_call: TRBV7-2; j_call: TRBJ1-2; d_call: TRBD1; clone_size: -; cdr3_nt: TGTGCCAGCAGCCCCTGGACAGGGACCCCTTACTATGGCTACACCTTC; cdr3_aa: CASSPWTGTPYYGYTF
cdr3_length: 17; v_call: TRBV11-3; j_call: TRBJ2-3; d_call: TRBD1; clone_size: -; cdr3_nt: TGTGCCAGCAGCCCCAGGACAGGCCATACTAGCACAGATACGCAGTATTTT; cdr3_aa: CASSPRTGHTSTDTQYF
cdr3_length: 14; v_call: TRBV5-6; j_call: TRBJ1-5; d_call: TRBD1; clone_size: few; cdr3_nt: TGTGCCAGCAGCTTGGGGACAGGGCCCCAGCCCCAGCATTTT; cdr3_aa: CASSLGTGPQPQHF
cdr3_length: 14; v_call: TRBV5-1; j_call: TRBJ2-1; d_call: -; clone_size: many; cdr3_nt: TGCGCCAGCAGCTTGGGCACCGATGGGGCGGAGCAGTTCTTC; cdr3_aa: CASSLGTDGAEQFF
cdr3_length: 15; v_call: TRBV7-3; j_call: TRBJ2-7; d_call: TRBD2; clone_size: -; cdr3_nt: TGTGCCAGCAGCAAGACGGGGGGTGCGGCCTACGAGCAGTACTTC; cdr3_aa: CASSKTGGAAYEQYF
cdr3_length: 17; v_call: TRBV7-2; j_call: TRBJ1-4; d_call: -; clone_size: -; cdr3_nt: TGTGCCAGCAGCTTAGGGGCAGCCCTCCGGACTAATGAAAAACTGTTTTTT; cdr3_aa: CASSLGAALRTNEKLFF
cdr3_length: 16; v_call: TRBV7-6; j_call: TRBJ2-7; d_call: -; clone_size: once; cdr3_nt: TGTGCCAGCAGCTTAAGTACAGGAACCCTAGGTTTCGAGCAGTACTTC; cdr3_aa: CASSLSTGTLGFEQYF
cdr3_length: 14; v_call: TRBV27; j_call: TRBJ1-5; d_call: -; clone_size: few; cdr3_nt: TGTGCCAGCAGTTTAACGACAGGCAATCAGCCCCAGCATTTT; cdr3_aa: CASSLTTGNQPQHF
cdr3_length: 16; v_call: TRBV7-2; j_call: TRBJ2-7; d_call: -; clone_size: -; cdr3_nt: TGTGCCAGCAGCTCTGATTGGAACAGCTACGGGGACGAGCAGTACTTC; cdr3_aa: CASSSDWNSYGDEQYF
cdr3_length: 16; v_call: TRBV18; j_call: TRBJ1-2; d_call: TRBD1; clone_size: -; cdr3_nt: TGTGCCAGCTCACCGAGCCGGACAGGGAGGGACTATGGCTACACCTTC; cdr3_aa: CASSPSRTGRDYGYTF
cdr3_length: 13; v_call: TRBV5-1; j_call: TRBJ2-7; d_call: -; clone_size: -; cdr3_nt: TGCGCCAGCAGCTTGGACACCCTCTACGAGCAGTACTTC; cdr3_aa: CASSLDTLYEQYF
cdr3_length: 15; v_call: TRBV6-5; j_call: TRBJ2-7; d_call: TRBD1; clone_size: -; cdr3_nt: TGTGCCAGCAGCCGACGGACAGGGGGCGTCTACGAGCAGTACTTC; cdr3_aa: CASSRRTGGVYEQYF
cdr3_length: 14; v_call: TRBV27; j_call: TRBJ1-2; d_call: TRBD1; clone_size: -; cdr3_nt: TGTGCCAGCAGTCTTGGACAGGGGGGATATGGCTACACCTTC; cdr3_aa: CASSLGQGGYGYTF
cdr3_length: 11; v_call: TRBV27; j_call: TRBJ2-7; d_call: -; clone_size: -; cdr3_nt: TGTGCCAGCAGCCCGGGGAGCGAGCAGTACTTC; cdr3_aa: CASSPGSEQYF
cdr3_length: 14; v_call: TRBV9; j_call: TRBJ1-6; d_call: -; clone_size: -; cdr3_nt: TGTGCCAGCAGCGTAGAAGCTCTGGATTCACCCCTCCACTTT; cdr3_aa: CASSVEALDSPLHF
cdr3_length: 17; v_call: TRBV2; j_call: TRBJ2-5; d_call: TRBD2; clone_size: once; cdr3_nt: TGTGCCAGCAGTGAAGGGTGGCGGGGGAACACCAAAGAGACCCAGTACTTC; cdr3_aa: CASSEGWRGNTKETQYF
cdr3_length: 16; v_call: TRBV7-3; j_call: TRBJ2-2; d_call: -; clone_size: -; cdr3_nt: TGTGCCAGCAGCTTAGGTTATCTCCCGGGGACCGGGGAGCTGTTTTTT; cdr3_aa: CASSLGYLPGTGELFF
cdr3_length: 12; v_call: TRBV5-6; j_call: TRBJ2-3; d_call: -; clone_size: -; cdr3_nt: TGTGCCAGCAGCCTCGGACGGGGTACGCAGTATTTT; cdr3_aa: CASSLGRGTQYF
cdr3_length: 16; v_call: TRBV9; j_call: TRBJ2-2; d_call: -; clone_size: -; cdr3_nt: TGTGCCAGCAGCGTAGGTGGAGGTCAACTGGCCGGGGAGCTGTTTTTT; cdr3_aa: CASSVGGGQLAGELFF
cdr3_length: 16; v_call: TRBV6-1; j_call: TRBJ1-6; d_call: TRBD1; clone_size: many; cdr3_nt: TGTGCCAGCAGTGAAGCCCCAGGCAGGGGGCATTCACCCCTCCACTTT; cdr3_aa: CASSEAPGRGHSPLHF
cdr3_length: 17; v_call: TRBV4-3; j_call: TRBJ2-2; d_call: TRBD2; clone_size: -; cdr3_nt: TGCGCCAGCAGCCAAGAAATCAGCGGGGGGTGGGCCGGGGAGCTGTTTTTT; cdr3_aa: CASSQEISGGWAGELFF
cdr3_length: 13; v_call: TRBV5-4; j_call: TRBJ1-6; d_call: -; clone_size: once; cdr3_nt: TGTGCCAGCAACGGGGGGTATAATTCACCCCTCCACTTT; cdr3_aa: CASNGGYNSPLHF
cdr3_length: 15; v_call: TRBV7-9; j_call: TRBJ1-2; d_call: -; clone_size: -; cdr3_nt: TGTGCCAGCAGCTTAGTCGGGCAGGGTGGCCATGGCTACACCTTC; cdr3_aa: CASSLVGQGGHGYTF
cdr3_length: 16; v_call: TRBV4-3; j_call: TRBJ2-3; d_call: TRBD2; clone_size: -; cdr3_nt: TGCGCCAGCAGCCAAGGGAGCGGGGGGGAGACAGATACGCAGTATTTT; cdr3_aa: CASSQGSGGETDTQYF
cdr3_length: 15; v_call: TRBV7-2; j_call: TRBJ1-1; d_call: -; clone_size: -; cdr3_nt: TGTGCCAGCAGCTTAACAATTAGGGGGACGGCTGGCGCTTTCTTT; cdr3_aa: CASSLTIRGTAGAFF
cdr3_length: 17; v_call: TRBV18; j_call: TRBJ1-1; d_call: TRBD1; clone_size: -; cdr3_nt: TGTGCCAGCTCACCATTCCGAACCGGGACAGGGAACACTGAAGCTTTCTTT; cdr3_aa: CASSPFRTGTGNTEAFF
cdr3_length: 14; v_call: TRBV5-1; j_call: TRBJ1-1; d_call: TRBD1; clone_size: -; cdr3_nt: TGCGCCAGCAGCTTCGGGACAGGGGCGGGAGAAGCTTTCTTT; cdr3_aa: CASSFGTGAGEAFF
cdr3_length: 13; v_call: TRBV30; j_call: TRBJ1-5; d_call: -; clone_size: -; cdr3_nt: TGTGCCTGGAGTGACAGGGTCGATCAGCCCCAGCATTTT; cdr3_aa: CAWSDRVDQPQHF
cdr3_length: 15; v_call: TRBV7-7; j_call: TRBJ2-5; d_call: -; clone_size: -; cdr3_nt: TGTGCTAGCAGCTTCAATGCGGGGCCCCAAGAGACCCAGTACTTC; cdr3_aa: CASSFNAGPQETQYF
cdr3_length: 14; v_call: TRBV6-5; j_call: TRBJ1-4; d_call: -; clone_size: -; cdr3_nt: TGTGCCAGCAGTTACCCCAGCGCGAATGAAAAACTGTTTTTT; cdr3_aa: CASSYPSANEKLFF
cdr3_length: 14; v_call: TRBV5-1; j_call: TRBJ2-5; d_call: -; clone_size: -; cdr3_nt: TGCGCCAGCAGCGATCCCGCTAGCCAAGAGACCCAGTACTTC; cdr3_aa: CASSDPASQETQYF
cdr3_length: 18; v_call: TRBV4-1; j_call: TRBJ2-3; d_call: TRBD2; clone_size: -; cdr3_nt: TGCGCCAGCAGCACCCCTCGGCTGGGGATGGGGCTAGCGGGGCCGCAGTATTTT; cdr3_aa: CASSTPRLGMGLAGPQYF
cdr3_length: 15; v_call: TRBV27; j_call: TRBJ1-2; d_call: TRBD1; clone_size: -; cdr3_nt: TGTGCCAGCAGTTTATACAGGGGGGCTAACTATGGCTACACCTTC; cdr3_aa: CASSLYRGANYGYTF
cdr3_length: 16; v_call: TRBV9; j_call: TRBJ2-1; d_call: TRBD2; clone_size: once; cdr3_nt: TGTGCCAGCAGCGCCAGGACTAGCGGGGGGAGGAATGAGCAGTTCTTC; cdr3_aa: CASSARTSGGRNEQFF
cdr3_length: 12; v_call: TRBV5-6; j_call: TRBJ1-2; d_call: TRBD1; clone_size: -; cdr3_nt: TGTGCCAGCGAATACAGGGGGTTAGGCTACACCTTC; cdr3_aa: CASEYRGLGYTF
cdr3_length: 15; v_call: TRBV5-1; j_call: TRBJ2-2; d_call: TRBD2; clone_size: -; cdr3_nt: TGCGCCAGCGGGACGTTACTAGCGGCGTCCGGGGAGCTGTTTTTT; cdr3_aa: CASGTLLAASGELFF
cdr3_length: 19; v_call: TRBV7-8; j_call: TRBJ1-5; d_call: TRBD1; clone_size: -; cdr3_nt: TGTGCCAGCAGCTTAAAAGGGGGGACAGCCGCCTATAGCAATCAGCCCCAGCATTTT; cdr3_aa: CASSLKGGTAAYSNQPQHF
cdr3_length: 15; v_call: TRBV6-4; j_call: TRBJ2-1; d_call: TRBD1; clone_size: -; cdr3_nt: TGTGCCAGCAGCGCTACAGGGGGCTCCTACAATGAGCAGTTCTTC; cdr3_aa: CASSATGGSYNEQFF
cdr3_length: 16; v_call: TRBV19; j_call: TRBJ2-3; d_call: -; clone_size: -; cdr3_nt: TGTGCCAGTAGAGATAGAGGAGGGGGGGGTGCAGATACGCAGTATTTT; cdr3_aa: CASRDRGGGGADTQYF
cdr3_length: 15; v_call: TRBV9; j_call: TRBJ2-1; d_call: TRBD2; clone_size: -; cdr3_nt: TGTGCCAGCAGCGGTAGCGGGGGAGACTTGAATGAGCAGTTCTTC; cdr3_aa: CASSGSGGDLNEQFF